One T cell receptor (beta chain) is described in this entry. The V and J ends lost 7 bases and 4 bases, in that order; junction bases with no gene match: 5. CDR3 size: 13 residues. Germline V gives CDR1 SQVTM, CDR2 ANQGSEA. Researchers ran the PCR with 60 Vbeta and 13 Jbeta primers. The repertoire was sequenced with immunoSEQ multiplex PCR; TCRdb's copy has only in-frame clones and lacks some. The sample lists 100,000 to 150,000 clones, about 82% occurring once. This specimen belongs to a study of cytomegalovirus exposure and HLA in healthy donors. The chain carries TRBV29-1 and TRBJ2-2, with TRBD2 matching over 8 bases. This receptor was taken from a boy aged 5-17 years in good health and CMV-seronegative. Sequenced input: PBMCs. The CDR3 bases are TGCAGCGCCGGGACTAGATTCACCGGGGAGCTGTTTTTT. Translating gives CSAGTRFTGELFF.